This T cell receptor beta chain emerged from a study of blood T cell repertoires in COVID-19. Study details: PBMCs, B-cell-depleted T cells, or T cells provided the cDNA or gDNA that made up the material.

How the authors handled the data: Using reference gene primer amplification, nucleated cell counts were estimated. Profiled with immunoSEQ multiplex PCR; TCRdb holds only in-frame clones, not every one. V, J and clone size were drawn from that table, and D and trimming were deduced from the DNA. The data contain approximately 6,000 clones, roughly 90% of them singletons. The clonotype originates from a human donor in a cohort sampled during active COVID-19. Sequenced: peripheral blood.

For the CDR3, the DNA is TGCAGCGTTGGCGGGAACAACCAGCCCCAGCATTTT. It is translated as CSVGGNNQPQHF. V usage is TRBV29-1 and J usage is TRBJ1-5, with D unclear. Germline V gives CDR1 SQVTM, CDR2 ANQGSEA. The CDR3 loop spans 12 amino acids. Between the trimmed V and J ends, which lost 4 bases and 7 bases, there was a span of 11 bases.